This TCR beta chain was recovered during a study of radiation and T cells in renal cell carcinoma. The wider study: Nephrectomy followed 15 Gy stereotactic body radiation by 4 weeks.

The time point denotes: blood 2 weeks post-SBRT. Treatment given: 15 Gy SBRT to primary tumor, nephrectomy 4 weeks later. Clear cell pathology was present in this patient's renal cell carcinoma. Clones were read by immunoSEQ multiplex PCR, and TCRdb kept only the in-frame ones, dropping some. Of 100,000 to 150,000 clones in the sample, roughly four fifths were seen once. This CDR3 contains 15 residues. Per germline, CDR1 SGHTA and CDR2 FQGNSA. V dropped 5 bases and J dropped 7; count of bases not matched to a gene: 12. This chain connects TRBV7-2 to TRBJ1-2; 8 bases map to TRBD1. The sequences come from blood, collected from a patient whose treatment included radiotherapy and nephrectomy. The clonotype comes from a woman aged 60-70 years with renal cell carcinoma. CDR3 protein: CASSIDRGPRGGYTF. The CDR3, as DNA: TGTGCCAGCAGCATCGACAGGGGCCCAAGGGGTGGCTACACCTTC.